These T cell receptor beta chains were read from a single sample in a study of PD-L1 blockade in urothelial cancer. Generated by immunoSEQ multiplex PCR, the TCRdb table keeps only in-frame clones and is missing some. There are approximately 50,000 clones in the sample; about 86% occur only once, and 2.5% to 3.5% lies in the top ten. The sample in question was PBMCs, obtained around atezolizumab (anti-PD-L1) treatment. Receptors were obtained from a man aged 70-80 years with urothelial cancer. Both conserved end residues are part of each CDR3. A D gene is named only where the DNA matches it firmly. Clone size is not always given. Where it is, it says once, few, many or a class for expanded clones.

size: .; J: TRBJ2-1; D: .; V: TRBV29-1; DNA: TGCAGCGCTCGACAGGCATCCTACAATGAGCAGTTCTTC; CDR3: CSARQASYNEQFF
size: .; J: TRBJ2-7; D: TRBD1; V: TRBV10-3; DNA: TGTGCCATCAGTGAGATCAGACAGGGCAGCGAGCAGTACTTC; CDR3: CAISEIRQGSEQYF
size: .; J: TRBJ2-1; D: TRBD2; V: TRBV4-3; DNA: TGCGCCAGCAGCCAGGGGACTAGCGGTTCTAGTGAGCAGTTCTTC; CDR3: CASSQGTSGSSEQFF
size: .; J: TRBJ2-7; D: TRBD2; V: TRBV10-1; DNA: TGCGCCAGCAGGCTGACTAGCGGGGCCTACGAGCAGTACTTC; CDR3: CASRLTSGAYEQYF
size: .; J: TRBJ1-1; D: .; V: TRBV5-1; DNA: TGCGCCAGCAGCCTAGAGGGGGAGCGCACTGAAGCTTTCTTT; CDR3: CASSLEGERTEAFF
size: .; J: TRBJ2-6; D: TRBD2; V: TRBV28; DNA: TGTGCCGCCTCGACGGGAGGATCTGGGGCCAACGTCCTGACTTTC; CDR3: CAASTGGSGANVLTF
size: few; J: TRBJ2-3; D: TRBD2; V: TRBV19; DNA: TGTGCCAGTAGTACTAGGACTAGCGGGGGTGCTGTGGATACGCAGTATTTT; CDR3: CASSTRTSGGAVDTQYF
size: .; J: TRBJ2-1; D: .; V: TRBV19; DNA: TGTGCCAGTAGTGTCAGAGGCAGCGCCTCCTACAATGAGCAGTTCTTC; CDR3: CASSVRGSASYNEQFF
size: .; J: TRBJ1-5; D: TRBD1; V: TRBV11-2; DNA: TGTGCCAGCAGCTTTAGGAGGGGGCTCGATCAGCCCCAGCATTTT; CDR3: CASSFRRGLDQPQHF
size: .; J: TRBJ2-1; D: .; V: TRBV4-3; DNA: TGCGCCAGCAGCCAAGCCTCCGGAGGGCTAGCTAATGAGCAGTTCTTC; CDR3: CASSQASGGLANEQFF
size: .; J: TRBJ1-1; D: .; V: TRBV30; DNA: TGTGCCTGCCCTAAGGGCGGGAAAGCTTTCTTT; CDR3: CACPKGGKAFF
size: .; J: TRBJ2-7; D: TRBD1; V: TRBV6-6; DNA: TGTGCCAGCAGTCCCGGAGGACAGGGCTACGAGCAGTACTTC; CDR3: CASSPGGQGYEQYF
size: .; J: TRBJ2-4; D: .; V: TRBV11-2; DNA: TGTGCCAGCAGCTTGGGGGGGCTCAAAAACATTCAGTACTTC; CDR3: CASSLGGLKNIQYF
size: .; J: TRBJ1-5; D: .; V: TRBV2; DNA: TGTGCCAGCAGTCTACAGGGCCCTTGGCAGCCCCAGCATTTT; CDR3: CASSLQGPWQPQHF
size: .; J: TRBJ1-1; D: .; V: TRBV29-1; DNA: TGCAGCTCCCAGAAGAACACTGAAGCTTTCTTT; CDR3: CSSQKNTEAFF
size: .; J: TRBJ2-1; D: TRBD1; V: TRBV10-3; DNA: TGTGCCATCAGTTCCGGGACAGGGTGGTATGAGCAGTTCTTC; CDR3: CAISSGTGWYEQFF
size: .; J: TRBJ1-1; D: TRBD1; V: TRBV7-9; DNA: TGTGCCAGCAGCTTAGTAGGGGGCCGGGAAGCTTTCTTT; CDR3: CASSLVGGREAFF
size: .; J: TRBJ2-7; D: .; V: TRBV5-6; DNA: TGTGCCAGCAGCTTCAGGGGGGCGCGCCACGAGCAGTACTTC; CDR3: CASSFRGARHEQYF
size: .; J: TRBJ2-7; D: .; V: TRBV21-1; DNA: TGTGCCAGCAGCCAAAGGGGGACGCTCTCCTACGAGCAGTACTTC; CDR3: CASSQRGTLSYEQYF
size: once; J: TRBJ2-1; D: TRBD1; V: TRBV7-8; DNA: TGTGCCAGCAGCCGACCAACAGGGGGCCTTAACAATGAGCAGTTCTTC; CDR3: CASSRPTGGLNNEQFF
size: .; J: TRBJ2-7; D: .; V: TRBV7-3; DNA: TGTGCCAGCAGCCCGGGAAGGGCCTCCTACGAGCAGTACTTC; CDR3: CASSPGRASYEQYF
size: .; J: TRBJ1-4; D: .; V: TRBV2; DNA: TGTGCCAGCAGCACGGACATGGAAGAAAAACTGTTTTTT; CDR3: CASSTDMEEKLFF
size: .; J: TRBJ1-2; D: .; V: TRBV7-2; DNA: TGTGCCAGCAGCTTAGTTGACAGGAGATACTATGGCTACACCTTC; CDR3: CASSLVDRRYYGYTF
size: .; J: TRBJ2-7; D: .; V: TRBV19; DNA: TGTGCCAGTAGTATAGCCCCGGATCAGGTCCTGTACTTC; CDR3: CASSIAPDQVLYF
size: .; J: TRBJ2-1; D: TRBD1; V: TRBV18; DNA: TGTGCCAGCTCACCGGGACAGGGGGCCTACAATGAGCAGTTCTTC; CDR3: CASSPGQGAYNEQFF
size: .; J: TRBJ2-7; D: .; V: TRBV18; DNA: TGTGCCAGCTCAAGGGGAGGCGGGTTAGTATCCCCCGACGAGCAGTACTTC; CDR3: CASSRGGGLVSPDEQYF
size: .; J: TRBJ1-5; D: .; V: TRBV2; DNA: TGTGCCAGCAGTGAAGATCAAGTACTGCAGCCCCAGCATTTT; CDR3: CASSEDQVLQPQHF
size: .; J: TRBJ2-7; D: TRBD2; V: TRBV11-1; DNA: TGTGCCAGCAGCTCCTGGACTAGCGGACTAAACGAGCAGTACTTC; CDR3: CASSSWTSGLNEQYF
size: .; J: TRBJ1-1; D: .; V: TRBV27; DNA: TGTGCCAGCAGTGGGGGGGAAGACACTGAAGCTTTCTTT; CDR3: CASSGGEDTEAFF
size: .; J: TRBJ2-3; D: TRBD2; V: TRBV9; DNA: TGTGCCAGCAGCGAGGGTTTAGCGGGGGGGACCGACACAGATACGCAGTATTTT; CDR3: CASSEGLAGGTDTDTQYF
size: .; J: TRBJ1-1; D: .; V: TRBV19; DNA: TGTGCCAGTACCCGTATGGGGGGGTTGCGGGGCACTGAAGCTTTCTTT; CDR3: CASTRMGGLRGTEAFF
size: .; J: TRBJ2-5; D: .; V: TRBV5-1; DNA: TGCGCCAGCAGCTTCGGGAGCCGAGAGACCCAGTACTTC; CDR3: CASSFGSRETQYF
size: .; J: TRBJ2-1; D: TRBD2; V: TRBV2; DNA: TGTGCCAGCAGCGAAGCCGGACTAGCGGGATACGAGCAGTTCTTC; CDR3: CASSEAGLAGYEQFF
size: .; J: TRBJ2-1; D: TRBD2; V: TRBV18; DNA: TGTGCCAGCTCACCATCTAGCGGCCCATACAATGAGCAGTTCTTC; CDR3: CASSPSSGPYNEQFF
size: few; J: TRBJ2-1; D: TRBD2; V: TRBV7-6; DNA: TGTGCCAGCAGCTTGTACAGCGGGAACGCCTACAATGAGCAGTTCTTC; CDR3: CASSLYSGNAYNEQFF
size: .; J: TRBJ2-7; D: .; V: TRBV7-3; DNA: TGTGCCAGCAGCTCCTCTGGGGGCGGAGAACAGTACTTC; CDR3: CASSSSGGGEQYF
size: .; J: TRBJ1-1; D: .; V: TRBV6-5; DNA: TGTGCCAGCAGTTCCGCCCGGGCCACAGGAGCCACTGAAGCTTTCTTT; CDR3: CASSSARATGATEAFF
size: once; J: TRBJ1-5; D: .; V: TRBV5-4; DNA: TGTGCCAGCAGCCGTTACAGGGAAGGGGGCAATCAGCCCCAGCATTTT; CDR3: CASSRYREGGNQPQHF
size: .; J: TRBJ1-2; D: TRBD1; V: TRBV5-4; DNA: TGTGCCAGCAGCCTCGGACAGGGGTTAGCTAACTATGGCTACACCTTC; CDR3: CASSLGQGLANYGYTF
size: .; J: TRBJ2-7; D: .; V: TRBV6-1; DNA: TGTGCCAGCAGTGTTCTTTACGAGCAGTACTTC; CDR3: CASSVLYEQYF
size: .; J: TRBJ1-5; D: .; V: TRBV6-1; DNA: TGTGCCAGCAGTGAAGGGCTCAGCAATCAGCCCCAGCATTTT; CDR3: CASSEGLSNQPQHF
size: .; J: TRBJ1-1; D: .; V: TRBV18; DNA: TGTGCCAGCTCCGGGAGCCGGAACACTGAAGCTTTCTTT; CDR3: CASSGSRNTEAFF
size: .; J: TRBJ2-7; D: .; V: TRBV19; DNA: TGTGCCTCAGGAAACAGTGACTCCTACGAGCAGTACTTC; CDR3: CASGNSDSYEQYF
size: once; J: TRBJ2-2; D: TRBD2; V: TRBV19; DNA: TGTGCCAGTAGTACCCACGGGACTAGCGGGAGGGGCGGGGAGCTGTTTTTT; CDR3: CASSTHGTSGRGGELFF
size: .; J: TRBJ1-1; D: .; V: TRBV5-1; DNA: TGCGCCAGCAGCCGAAAGGGGACTGCCACTTCGAACACTGAAGCTTTCTTT; CDR3: CASSRKGTATSNTEAFF
size: .; J: TRBJ2-7; D: .; V: TRBV11-2; DNA: TGTGCCAGCAGCTTAGATCATCTTCCTACAGCCTACGAGCAGTACTTC; CDR3: CASSLDHLPTAYEQYF
size: few; J: TRBJ2-7; D: .; V: TRBV5-6; DNA: TGTGCCAGCACCCCCAACGGGGTAAGCTCCTACGAGCAGTACTTC; CDR3: CASTPNGVSSYEQYF
size: .; J: TRBJ2-7; D: TRBD2; V: TRBV7-9; DNA: TGTGCCACCTCCTTATCTAGCGGGGGCTACGAGCAGTACTTC; CDR3: CATSLSSGGYEQYF
size: once; J: TRBJ2-5; D: .; V: TRBV5-4; DNA: TGTGCCAGCAGCCCGGGGACTGTCGGGGAGACCCAGTACTTC; CDR3: CASSPGTVGETQYF
size: once; J: TRBJ1-2; D: .; V: TRBV27; DNA: TGTGCCAGCAGTTTCAGATTGGAACAGGGCCTACCCCATAACTATGGCTACACCTTC; CDR3: CASSFRLEQGLPHNYGYTF